These 8 T cell receptor beta chains came from one sample sequenced in a study of cytomegalovirus exposure and HLA in healthy donors. Primers included in the PCR were 60 Vbeta and 13 Jbeta primers. Assay: immunoSEQ multiplex PCR; the TCRdb copy retains only in-frame clones and omits some. The profile shows around 100,000 clones, 81% of them singletons. Material: PBMCs. These receptors all come from a woman aged 70-85 years in good health and CMV-seropositive.

The gene calls are TRBV6-6 and TRBJ2-3, with 8 bases aligning to TRBD2. Germline V gives CDR1 MNHNY, CDR2 SVGAGI (reference sequence). Trimming removed 4 bases from V and 4 bases from J; junction bases left unmatched: 4. This CDR3 region has 14 residues. The DNA for the CDR3 is TGTGCCAGCAGTTTTAGCGGGAAATCAGATACGCAGTATTTT. Translation gives CASSFSGKSDTQYF.

This clone was seen more than once but under ten times. The rearrangement joins TRBV28 to TRBJ2-1; D gene unclear. The CDR3 is made up of 13 amino acids. Germline V CDR1 and CDR2: MDHEN, SYDVKM. Deletions cut 7 bases from V and 3 bases from J, with 10 bases between. CDR3 in amino acids: CASIRQDYNEQFF. In nucleotides, the CDR3 is TGTGCCAGCATAAGGCAGGACTACAATGAGCAGTTCTTC.

The rearrangement joins TRBV18 to TRBJ2-1; D may be TRBD2 (5 bases). Germline CDR1 KGHSH, CDR2 LQKENI. This CDR3 is built from 14 residues. V lost 2 bases and J lost 9, with 14 bases in between. CDR3 region: CASSPEAVGFEQFF. In DNA, the CDR3 is TGTGCCAGCTCACCAGAAGCGGTGGGGTTTGAGCAGTTCTTC. Using reference TRBV18 and TRBJ2-1 for the parts outside the CDR3, the full variable domain is NAGVMQNPRHLVRRRGQEARLRCSPMKGHSHVYWYRQLPEEGLKFMVYLQKENIIDESGMPKERFSAEFPKEGPSILRIQQVVRGDSAAYFCASSPEAVGFEQFFGPGTRLTVL.

The rearrangement links TRBV6-6 to TRBJ2-5, with D maybe TRBD2 (6 bases). The J call may not be correct, given that the DNA end is closer to TRBJ2-7. Germline-derived CDR1 and CDR2 are MNHNY and SVGAGI (reference sequence). The CDR3 contains 16 residues. The CDR3 region has the DNA TGTGCCAGCAGTTACTCGATTGTGGCGGGACGCCACGAGCAGTACTTC. Translation gives CASSYSIVAGRHEQYF.

This clone occurred a few times. The junction does not match germline at one end; this may be a read error. The chain joins TRBV7-9 to TRBJ1-1; 8 bases match TRBD1. Germline V gene lookup returns CDR1 SEHNR and CDR2 FQNEAQ (reference sequence). The CDR3 sequence is 12 residues long. CDR3 sequence (DNA): TGTTCCAGCAGCTTCGACAGGGGAAGAGCTTTCTTT. Translation gives CSSSFDRGRAFF.

The genes are TRBV4-2 and TRBJ2-5; 8 bases are shared with TRBD2. The DNA matches TRBJ2-7 better at its end, which makes the J call doubtful. CDR3 length: 20 residues. The germline V gene encodes CDR1 LGHNA and CDR2 YNFKEQ. The CDR3, as DNA: TGTGCCAGCAGCCCCCGACCCCCTAAATTCGGGACTAGTTTCTCCTACGAGCAGTACTTC. The encoded protein is CASSPRPPKFGTSFSYEQYF.

A few counts support this clone. The chain links TRBV28 to TRBJ2-1; the D gene is possibly TRBD2 (5 bases). V lost 6 bases to trimming and J lost 1 base, with 28 bases between them. CDR1 is MDHEN and CDR2 is SYDVKM in the germline V gene. The CDR3 runs 20 residues. The CDR3 reads CASRFWSTGLSPASYNEQFF. CDR3 sequence (DNA): TGTGCCAGCAGGTTCTGGAGTACGGGGTTAAGCCCGGCATCCTACAATGAGCAGTTCTTC.

The DNA of the CDR3 is TGTGCCAGCAGCTTTCGAGGGCGAGACACTGAAGCTTTCTTT. The encoded protein is CASSFRGRDTEAFF. The chain uses TRBV13 and TRBJ1-1; D gene ambiguous. The CDR3 has 14 residues. Trimming took 3 bases from V and 3 from J, leaving 11 bases between them. Germline-derived CDR1 and CDR2 are PRHDT and FYEKMQ (reference sequence).